This T cell receptor beta chain originates from a study of cytomegalovirus exposure and HLA in healthy donors. General observations from the study: The study flagged about 160 TCR beta chains as cytomegalovirus-associated. According to a later analysis, donors in an Asian-associated ancestry cluster reportedly had fewer N-insertions than the roughly 670-donor mean.

The CDR3 consists of 14 residues. Per the germline V gene, CDR1 is MNHEY and CDR2 is SVGAGI. The V segment lost 5 bases and the J segment 1 base; nucleotides outside the gene matches: 2. The PCR used 60 Vbeta and 13 Jbeta primers. TCRdb's table, derived via immunoSEQ multiplex PCR, lists solely in-frame clones and lacks some. Of over 150,000 clones in the sample, 70% to 75% were seen once. About this clone: What it binds is not known.

The clonotype was recovered from a young man in good health and CMV-seropositive. The sequenced material came from PBMCs. The chain links TRBV6-5 to TRBJ2-5; 9 bases map to TRBD1. The CDR3 nucleotides read TGTGCCAGCAGTACGGACAGGGGCCAAGAGACCCAGTACTTC. Translating it yields CASSTDRGQETQYF.